This entry is about one T cell receptor beta chain. Antigen unknown. Germline V lookup: CDR1 MNHNY, CDR2 SVGAGI (reference sequence). The CDR3 is 11 residues long. The germline V and J ends were trimmed by 7 bases and 2 bases, with 6 bases remaining between them. Unique-molecular-identifier-tagged TCR beta cDNA libraries were used. Out of roughly 0.85 to 10 million T cells, hundreds of thousands of cDNA molecules were generated. MiXCR was run by TCRdb on the PCR reads, yielding one entry per CDR3 protein. Found here are 350,000 to 450,000 distinct CDR3 sequences, roughly 35% of them singletons; the top ten hold roughly 12%. This sample stems from a study of post-analysis software for immune sequencing data. Study-level points and caveats: Patients used several TRBV segments, including TRBV5-6, TRBV5-1 and TRBV20-1, more often than controls. When the samples were clustered directly with F measure, those that had been prepared in the same batch showed strong co-clustering. Those with multiple sclerosis, the patient group, showed significantly lower normalized Chao1 diversity than controls.

The sequenced sample consisted of blood. The TCR originated in a girl aged 5-17 years with multiple sclerosis. This rearrangement joins TRBV6-6 to TRBJ2-7; the D is unclear. The CDR3 DNA sequence: TGTGCCAGCATGGACGCCTACGAGCAGTACTTC. It is translated as CASMDAYEQYF.